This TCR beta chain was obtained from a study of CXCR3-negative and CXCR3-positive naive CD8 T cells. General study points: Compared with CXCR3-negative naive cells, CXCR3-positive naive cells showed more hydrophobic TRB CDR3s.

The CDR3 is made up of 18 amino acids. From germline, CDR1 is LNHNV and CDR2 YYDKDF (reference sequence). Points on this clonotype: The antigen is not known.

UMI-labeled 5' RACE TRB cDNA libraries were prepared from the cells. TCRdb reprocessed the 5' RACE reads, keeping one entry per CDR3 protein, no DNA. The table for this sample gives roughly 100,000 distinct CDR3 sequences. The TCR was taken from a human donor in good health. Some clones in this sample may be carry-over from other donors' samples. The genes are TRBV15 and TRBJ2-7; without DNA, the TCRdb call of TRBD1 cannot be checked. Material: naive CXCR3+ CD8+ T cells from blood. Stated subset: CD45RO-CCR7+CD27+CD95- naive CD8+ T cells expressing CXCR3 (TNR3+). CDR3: CATSRGSNTGTASREQYF. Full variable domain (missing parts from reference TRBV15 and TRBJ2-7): DAMVIQNPRYQVTQFGKPVTLSCSQTLNHNVMYWYQQKSSQAPKLLFHYYDKDFNNEADTPDNFQSRRPNTSFCFLDIRSPGLGDTAMYLCATSRGSNTGTASREQYFGPGTRLTVT.